The 12 T cell receptor beta chains reported below all come from one sample, sequenced in a study of OX40 agonist ivuxolimab in advanced cancers. Measured with immunoSEQ multiplex PCR; TCRdb has only the in-frame clones, and not every one. The sample has tens of thousands of clones, approximately 91% seen once. This specimen was CD4+ or CD8+ T cells sorted from blood, taken in a trial of the OX40 agonist ivuxolimab. These TCRs come from an adult with an advanced solid tumor such as melanoma, head and neck, liver or kidney cancer.

A few counts support this clone. The chain joins TRBV14 to TRBJ2-1, with 10 bases aligning to TRBD2. V trimming: 0 bases; J trimming: 5 bases; junction bases outside the gene matches: 1. CDR3 length: 15 amino acids. Germline V lookup: CDR1 SGHDN, CDR2 FVKESK. For the CDR3, the DNA is TGTGCCAGCAGCCAAGAACTAGCGGGAAACAATGAGCAGTTCTTC. The encoded protein is CASSQELAGNNEQFF.

J is TRBJ2-5 and V is TRBV11-3, with 8 bases lining up with TRBD1. Trimming took 5 bases from V and 5 from J; bases not matched to a gene: 4. CDR1 is SGHNT, CDR2 YENEEA, per germline. The CDR3 consists of 13 residues. This chain's CDR3 is CASSLTGAETQYF. The CDR3 DNA is TGTGCCAGCAGCCTGACAGGGGCGGAGACCCAGTACTTC.

This clone showed up just once. Other DNA sequences in the same sample also yield this CDR3. The chain carries TRBV5-5 and TRBJ2-7; D not certain. V was trimmed by 4 bases and J by 4 bases, leaving 9 bases between them. The CDR3 has 12 amino acids. Germline V gene lookup returns CDR1 SGHKS and CDR2 YYEKEE (reference sequence). The CDR3 loop reads CASSDRDYEQYF. CDR3 in DNA: TGTGCCAGCAGCGATAGGGATTACGAGCAGTACTTC.

The chain couples TRBV18 to TRBJ2-5, with 10 bases identical to TRBD1. Trimming cost V 0 bases and J 2 bases; bases outside gene matches: 3. The CDR3 loop spans 16 amino acids. CDR1 and CDR2 (germline): KGHSH, LQKENI. CDR3: CASSPPWDRGQETQYF. CDR3 DNA sequence: TGTGCCAGCTCACCACCTTGGGACAGGGGACAAGAGACCCAGTACTTC.

The chain is built from TRBV5-4 and TRBJ1-2; D gene unclear. Germline assignment: CDR1 SGHNT and CDR2 YYREEE (reference sequence). Trimming removed 2 bases from V and 0 bases from J, with 8 bases in between. This CDR3 region has 14 residues. This CDR3 is CASSLDGSNYGYTF. The CDR3 bases are TGTGCCAGCAGCTTAGACGGATCTAACTATGGCTACACCTTC.

The chain combines TRBV15 with TRBJ1-2; 7 nucleotides line up with TRBD1. Losses at the gene ends were 5 bases for V and 5 bases for J; bases not matched to a gene: 8. The CDR3 has 14 amino acids. Germline-derived CDR1 and CDR2 are LNHNV and YYDKDF (reference sequence). CDR3 in amino acids: CATSPPGQLYGYTF. The CDR3 DNA sequence: TGTGCCACCAGCCCCCCGGGACAGCTTTATGGCTACACCTTC.

The chain links TRBV29-1 to TRBJ2-1; D gene unclear. The CDR3 consists of 11 residues. In germline, CDR1 is SQVTM, CDR2 ANQGSEA. V lost 2 bases, J lost 8 bases, and 7 bases lay in between. The CDR3 DNA sequence: TGCAGCGTTGAATCGTTCGATGAGCAGTTCTTC. Translated, it gives CSVESFDEQFF.

The V call is TRBV7-9, the J call TRBJ2-7, with D perhaps TRBD1 (5 bases). Germline CDR1 and CDR2: SEHNR and FQNEAQ (reference sequence). Trimming took off 4 bases at V and 2 bases at J, with 18 bases between the two ends. This CDR3 spans 16 amino acids. CDR3 residues: CASSSTEGALAYEQYF. The CDR3, as DNA: TGTGCCAGCAGCTCTACAGAAGGGGCTCTGGCCTACGAGCAGTACTTC.

V gene TRBV4-1 combines with J gene TRBJ1-3; tentative D call: TRBD1 (6 bases). V was shortened by 5 bases and J by 0 bases, with 14 bases between the two germline ends. CDR3 length equals 16 residues. The germline CDR1 and CDR2 sequences are MGHRA and YSYEKL. The CDR3 spells CASSESGHPSGNTIYF. The CDR3 coding sequence is TGCGCCAGCAGCGAGTCGGGACACCCCTCTGGAAACACCATATATTTT.

The V call is TRBV30, the J call TRBJ2-1, with D possibly matching TRBD2 (5 bases). The CDR3 covers 17 residues. Germline lookup yields CDR1 GTSNPN and CDR2 SVGIG (reference sequence). V shed 1 base and J shed 0 bases, with 16 bases lying between them. The CDR3 coding sequence is TGTGCCTGGAGTGCCGGTAGGACTTCGAGCTCCTACAATGAGCAGTTCTTC. Protein product: CAWSAGRTSSSYNEQFF. Based on the CDR3 plus reference TRBV30 and TRBJ2-1, the full variable domain is SQTIHQWPATLVQPVGSPLSLECTVEGTSNPNLYWYRQAAGRGLQLLFYSVGIGQISSEVPQNLSASRPQDRQFILSSKKLLLSDSGFYLCAWSAGRTSSSYNEQFFGPGTRLTVL.

This rearrangement joins TRBV15 to TRBJ2-1; 8 nucleotides align to TRBD2. Per germline, CDR1 LNHNV and CDR2 YYDKDF (reference sequence). The CDR3 loop spans 16 amino acids. J lost 4 bases, V lost 0 bases, and 5 bases had no gene match. CDR3 DNA: TGTGCCACCAGCAGAGATCACGGGGGGGTATACAATGAGCAGTTCTTC. This codes for CATSRDHGGVYNEQFF.

V gene TRBV4-1 combines with J gene TRBJ1-1; 7 positions agree with TRBD1. After removal of 3 bases from V and 1 base from J, the junction contained 2 bases not matched to a gene. Germline values: CDR1 MGHRA, CDR2 YSYEKL. This CDR3 has 14 residues. CDR3 loop: CASSHGTANTEAFF. The DNA for the CDR3 is TGCGCCAGCAGCCACGGGACAGCGAACACTGAAGCTTTCTTT.